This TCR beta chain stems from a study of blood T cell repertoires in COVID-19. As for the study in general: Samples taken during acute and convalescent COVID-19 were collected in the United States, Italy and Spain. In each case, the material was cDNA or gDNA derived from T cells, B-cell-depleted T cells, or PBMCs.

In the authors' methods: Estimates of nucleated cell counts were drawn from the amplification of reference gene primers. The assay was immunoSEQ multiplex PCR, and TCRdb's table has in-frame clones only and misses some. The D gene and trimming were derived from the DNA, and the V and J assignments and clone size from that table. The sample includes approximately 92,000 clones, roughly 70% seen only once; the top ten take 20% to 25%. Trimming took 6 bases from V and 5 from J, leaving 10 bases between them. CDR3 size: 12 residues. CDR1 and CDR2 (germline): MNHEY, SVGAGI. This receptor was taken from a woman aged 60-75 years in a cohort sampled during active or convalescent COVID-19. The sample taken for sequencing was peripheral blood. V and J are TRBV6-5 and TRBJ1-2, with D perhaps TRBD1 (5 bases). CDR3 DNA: TGTGCCAGCAGCCGCAGGGAATATGGCTACACCTTC. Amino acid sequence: CASSRREYGYTF.